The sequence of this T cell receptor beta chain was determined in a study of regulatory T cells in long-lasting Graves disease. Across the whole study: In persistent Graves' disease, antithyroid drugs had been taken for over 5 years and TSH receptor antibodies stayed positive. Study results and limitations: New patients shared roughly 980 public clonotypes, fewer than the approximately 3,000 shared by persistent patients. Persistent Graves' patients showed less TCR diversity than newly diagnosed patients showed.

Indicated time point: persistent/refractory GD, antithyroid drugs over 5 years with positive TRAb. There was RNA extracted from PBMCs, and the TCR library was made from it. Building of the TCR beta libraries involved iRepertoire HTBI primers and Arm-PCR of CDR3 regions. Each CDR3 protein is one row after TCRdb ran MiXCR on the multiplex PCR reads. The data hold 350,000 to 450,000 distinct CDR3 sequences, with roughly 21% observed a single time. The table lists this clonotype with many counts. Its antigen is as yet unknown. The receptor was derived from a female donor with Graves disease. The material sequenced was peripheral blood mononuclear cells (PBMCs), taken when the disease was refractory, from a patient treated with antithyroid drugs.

CDR3 nucleotide sequence: TGTGCCAGCAGTCTGACAGGGGCCAATCAGCCCCAGCATTTT. As protein: CASSLTGANQPQHF. V is TRBV6-1 and J is TRBJ1-5; 8 nucleotides match TRBD1. The CDR3 contains 14 residues. From germline, CDR1 is MNHNS and CDR2 SASEGT. J was trimmed by 3 bases and V by 5 bases; bases with no gene match: 3.